This T cell receptor beta chain was captured by sequencing in a study of blood T cell repertoires in COVID-19. About the study: Researchers got acute and convalescent COVID-19 samples from the United States, Italy and Spain. PBMCs, B-cell-depleted T cells, or T cells provided the cDNA or gDNA that made up the material.

The CDR3 totals 13 residues. Germline-derived CDR1 and CDR2 are GTSNPN and SVGIG (reference sequence). V lost 2 bases and J 2 bases, leaving 8 bases between the germline ends. Per the authors' pipeline: The assay estimated nucleated cells by amplifying reference gene primers. TCRdb's table, derived via immunoSEQ multiplex PCR, lists solely in-frame clones and lacks some. V, J and clone size are taken as reported in that table, and D and trimming were inferred from the DNA itself. This table holds 190,000 or so clones, around 78% found once. Specimen: peripheral blood. The TCR was taken from a woman of 80 years or more with active or convalescent COVID-19. The J gene is TRBJ2-3, the V gene TRBV30, with D possibly TRBD1 on 6 matching bases. The DNA of the CDR3 is TGTGCCTGGAGTACAGGGCACACAGATACGCAGTATTTT. It specifies CAWSTGHTDTQYF.